This entry describes one T cell receptor (beta chain). Its cognate antigen is unknown. This sample stems from a study of shared clonotypes between healthy human individuals. Study as a whole: The donor group consisted of two women and a few men, aged 18 to 49. Used for every donor were three CD4 naive, three CD4 memory, two CD8 naive and one CD8 memory plate.

The V gene's germline CDR1 is SEHNR and CDR2 FQNEAQ (reference sequence). The CDR3 has 15 residues. With 5 bases removed from V and 1 base from J, the gap between germline ends came to 14 bases. Findings of the study overall: Naive subsets generally exceeded memory subsets in estimated richness.

The table came from immunoSEQ multiplex PCR; TCRdb's copy has only in-frame clones and leaves some out. The data hold about 600,000 clones, with more than 95% observed a single time. Sequences were obtained from naive CD4+ T cells sorted from blood. This sample's subset: CD45RA+ positively selected. This receptor was taken from a woman under 40 in good health. This chain links TRBV7-9 with TRBJ2-5; either TRBD1 or TRBD2 may supply D (6 bases each). The CDR3 DNA reads as TGTGCCAGCAGCCGAGGGGGGCTAGCCCAAGAGACCCAGTACTTC. Translated, it gives CASSRGGLAQETQYF.